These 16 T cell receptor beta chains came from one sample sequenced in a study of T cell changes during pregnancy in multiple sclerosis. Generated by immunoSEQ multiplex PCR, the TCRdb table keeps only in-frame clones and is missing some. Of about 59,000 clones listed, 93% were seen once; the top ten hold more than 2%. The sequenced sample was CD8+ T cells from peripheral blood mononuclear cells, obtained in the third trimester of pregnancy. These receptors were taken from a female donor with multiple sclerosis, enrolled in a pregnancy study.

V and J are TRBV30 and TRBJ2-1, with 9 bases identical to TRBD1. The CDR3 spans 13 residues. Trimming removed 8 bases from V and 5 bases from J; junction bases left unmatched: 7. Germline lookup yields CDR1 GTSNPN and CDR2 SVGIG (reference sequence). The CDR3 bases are TGTGCCGGTACAGGGGGCGCGGACAATGAGCAGTTCTTC. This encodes CAGTGGADNEQFF.

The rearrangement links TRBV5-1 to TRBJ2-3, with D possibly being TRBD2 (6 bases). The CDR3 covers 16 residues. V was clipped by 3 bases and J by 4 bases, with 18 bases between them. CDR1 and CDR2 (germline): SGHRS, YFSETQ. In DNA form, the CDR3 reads TGCGCCAGCAGCTCCCTAACGGGAGTCCCCCCAGATACGCAGTATTTT. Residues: CASSSLTGVPPDTQYF. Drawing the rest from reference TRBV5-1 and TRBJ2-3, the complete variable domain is KAGVTQTPRYLIKTRGQQVTLSCSPISGHRSVSWYQQTPGQGLQFLFEYFSETQRNKGNFPGRFSGRQFSNSRSEMNVSTLELGDSALYLCASSSLTGVPPDTQYFGPGTRLTVL.

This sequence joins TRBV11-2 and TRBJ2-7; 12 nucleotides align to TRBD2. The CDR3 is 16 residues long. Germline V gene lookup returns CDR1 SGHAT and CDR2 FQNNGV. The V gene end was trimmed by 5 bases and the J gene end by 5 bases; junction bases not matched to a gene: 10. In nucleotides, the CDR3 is TGTGCCAGCAGCCCTGCCACTAGCGGGAGGATAAACGAGCAGTACTTC. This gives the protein CASSPATSGRINEQYF.

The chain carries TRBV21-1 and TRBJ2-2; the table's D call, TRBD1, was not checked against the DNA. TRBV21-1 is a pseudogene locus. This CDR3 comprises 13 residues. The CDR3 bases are TGTGCCAGCGGTAAGGGGATCGGCGGGGAGCTGTTTTTT. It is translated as CASGKGIGGELFF.

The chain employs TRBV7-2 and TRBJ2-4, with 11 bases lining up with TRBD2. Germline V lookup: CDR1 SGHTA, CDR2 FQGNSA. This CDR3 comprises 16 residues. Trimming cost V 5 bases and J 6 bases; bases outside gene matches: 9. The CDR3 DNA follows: TGTGCCAGCAGCCCCTCCTTAGCGGGAGGGTTAAACATTCAGTACTTC. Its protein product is CASSPSLAGGLNIQYF. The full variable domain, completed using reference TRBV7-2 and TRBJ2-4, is GAGVSQSPSNKVTEKGKDVELRCDPISGHTALYWYRQSLGQGLEFLIYFQGNSAPDKSGLPSDRFSAERTGGSVSTLTIQRTQQEDSAVYLCASSPSLAGGLNIQYFGAGTRLSVL.

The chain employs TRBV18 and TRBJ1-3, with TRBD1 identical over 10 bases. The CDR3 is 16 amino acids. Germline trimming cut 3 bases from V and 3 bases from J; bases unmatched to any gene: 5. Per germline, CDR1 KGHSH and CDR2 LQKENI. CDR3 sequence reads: CASSPQTGGDGNTIYF. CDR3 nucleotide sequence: TGTGCCAGCTCACCCCAGACAGGGGGCGATGGAAACACCATATATTTT.

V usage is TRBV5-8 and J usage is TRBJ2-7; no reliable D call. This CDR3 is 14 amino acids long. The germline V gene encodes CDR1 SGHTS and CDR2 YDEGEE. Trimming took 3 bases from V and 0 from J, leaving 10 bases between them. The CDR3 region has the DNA TGTGCCAGCAGCTACCCCCCGGGCTCCTACGAGCAGTACTTC. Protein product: CASSYPPGSYEQYF.

Here the CDR3 reads CASCGQGYEQYF. CDR3 DNA sequence: TGTGCCAGCTGCGGACAGGGCTACGAGCAGTACTTC. The chain carries TRBV6-1 and TRBJ2-7, with TRBD1 identical over 8 bases. Per the germline V gene, CDR1 is MNHNS and CDR2 is SASEGT. The length of the CDR3 is 12 residues. Trimming cost V 8 bases and J 3 bases; bases outside gene matches: 3.

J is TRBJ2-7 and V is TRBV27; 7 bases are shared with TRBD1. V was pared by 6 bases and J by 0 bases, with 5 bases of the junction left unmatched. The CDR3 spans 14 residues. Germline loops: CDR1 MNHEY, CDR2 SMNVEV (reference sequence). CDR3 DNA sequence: TGTGCCAGCAGACGGGACAGCCCCTCCTACGAGCAGTACTTC. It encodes CASRRDSPSYEQYF.

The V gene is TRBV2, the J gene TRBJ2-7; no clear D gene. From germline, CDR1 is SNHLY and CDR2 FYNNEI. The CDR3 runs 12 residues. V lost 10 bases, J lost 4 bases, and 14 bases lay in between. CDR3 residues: CATSSRQYEQYF. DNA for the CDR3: TGTGCCACTTCCTCGCGGCAATACGAGCAGTACTTC. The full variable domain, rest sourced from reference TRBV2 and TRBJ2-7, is EPEVTQTPSHQVTQMGQEVILRCVPISNHLYFYWYRQILGQKVEFLVSFYNNEISEKSEIFDDQFSVERPDGSNFTLKIRSTKLEDSAMYFCATSSRQYEQYFGPGTRLTVT.

CDR3 sequence reads: CASSQISNRVPNEQFF. The DNA of the CDR3 is TGTGCCAGCAGTCAAATTTCTAACAGGGTCCCCAATGAGCAGTTCTTC. The V and J genes are TRBV27 and TRBJ2-1, with a weak D call TRBD1 (6 bases). The CDR3 extends over 16 amino acids. The germline gives CDR1 MNHEY, CDR2 SMNVEV (reference sequence). V shed 5 bases and J shed 6 bases, with 20 bases lying between them.

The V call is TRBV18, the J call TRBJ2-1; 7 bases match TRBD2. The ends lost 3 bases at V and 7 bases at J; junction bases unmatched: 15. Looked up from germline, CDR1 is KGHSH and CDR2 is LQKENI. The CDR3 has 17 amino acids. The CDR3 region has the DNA TGTGCCAGCTCACCCCGGGGCCTCGACGGGGGGAGGAATGAGCAGTTCTTC. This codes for CASSPRGLDGGRNEQFF.

The CDR3 is CASSDSGGVQPQHF. The CDR3 nucleotides are TGTGCCAGCAGTGACTCCGGGGGTGTCCAGCCCCAGCATTTT. This rearrangement joins TRBV25-1 to TRBJ1-5, with D maybe TRBD1 (5 bases). The CDR3 extends over 14 amino acids. V was shortened by 3 bases and J by 7 bases, with 13 bases between the two germline ends. CDR1 MGHDK and CDR2 SYGVNS come from the germline V gene.

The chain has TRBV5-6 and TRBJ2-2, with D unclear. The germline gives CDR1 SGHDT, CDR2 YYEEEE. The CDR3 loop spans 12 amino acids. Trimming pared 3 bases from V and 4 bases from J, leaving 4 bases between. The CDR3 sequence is CASSYGTGELFF. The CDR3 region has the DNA TGTGCCAGCAGCTACGGCACCGGGGAGCTGTTTTTT.

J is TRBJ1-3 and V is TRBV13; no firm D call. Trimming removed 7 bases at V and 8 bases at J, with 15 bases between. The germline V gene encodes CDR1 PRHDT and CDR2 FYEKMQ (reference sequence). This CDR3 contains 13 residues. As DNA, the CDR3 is TGTGCCAGCACCACTCGCTTCTTAGACACCATATATTTT. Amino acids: CASTTRFLDTIYF.

The CDR3 nucleotides read TGTGCCAGCAGTGGTCGGGACTTTTCCTACAATGAGCAGTTCTTC. Its translation is CASSGRDFSYNEQFF. The V and J genes are TRBV28 and TRBJ2-1; D possibly corresponds to TRBD2 (6 bases). The CDR3 totals 15 residues. CDR1 MDHEN and CDR2 SYDVKM come from the germline V gene. Trimming removed 5 bases from V and 1 base from J, with 12 bases in between.